The 14 T cell receptor beta chains below all came from one sample that was sequenced in a study of cytomegalovirus exposure and HLA in healthy donors. It was with 60 Vbeta and 13 Jbeta primers that the PCR ran. Generated by immunoSEQ multiplex PCR, the TCRdb table keeps only in-frame clones and is missing some. The sample shows about 130,000 clones, and about 0.93% sits with its ten largest clones. Material for sequencing was PBMCs. The receptors here all came from a man aged 18 to 30 in good health and CMV-seronegative.

The chain employs TRBV5-1 and TRBJ1-1; D possibly corresponds to TRBD1 (5 bases). Germline V gene lookup returns CDR1 SGHRS and CDR2 YFSETQ. This CDR3 is built from 16 residues. Trimming took 0 bases from V and 4 from J, leaving 16 bases between them. The CDR3, as DNA: TGCGCCAGCAGCTTGGCCCCGGCGGGGGGAAGCACTGAAGCTTTCTTT. Translating it yields CASSLAPAGGSTEAFF. Looking up the rest from reference TRBV5-1 and TRBJ1-1 gives the full variable domain: KAGVTQTPRYLIKTRGQQVTLSCSPISGHRSVSWYQQTPGQGLQFLFEYFSETQRNKGNFPGRFSGRQFSNSRSEMNVSTLELGDSALYLCASSLAPAGGSTEAFFGQGTRLTVV.

The chain couples TRBV27 to TRBJ1-5, with a weak D call TRBD1 (5 bases). Germline V gene data show CDR1 as MNHEY and CDR2 as SMNVEV (reference sequence). The CDR3 totals 14 residues. V lost 4 bases and J lost 6, with 13 bases in between. The CDR3 DNA reads TGTGCCAGCAGTTCCCATGATGGGGCTCAGCCCCAGCATTTT. Amino acids: CASSSHDGAQPQHF.

V gene TRBV19 combines with J gene TRBJ1-1, with a possible D match to TRBD1 (5 bases). With 5 bases removed from V and 2 bases from J, the gap between germline ends came to 15 bases. The germline V gene encodes CDR1 LNHDA and CDR2 SQIVND (reference sequence). The CDR3 extends over 15 amino acids. CDR3 nucleotides: TGTGCCAGTAGTTCAAGACAGAACCTTAACACTGAAGCTTTCTTT. Encoded protein: CASSSRQNLNTEAFF.

The V and J genes are TRBV7-6 and TRBJ1-2, with D tentatively TRBD1 (5 bases). V lost 5 bases and J lost 0, with 10 bases in between. The CDR3 sequence is 14 residues long. Germline V CDR1 and CDR2: SGHVS, FNYEAQ. CDR3 in amino acids: CASSKEGPNYGYTF. The CDR3 region has the DNA TGTGCCAGCAGCAAGGAGGGGCCTAACTATGGCTACACCTTC.

The chain links TRBV5-1 to TRBJ1-5; possible D gene TRBD1, 5 bases. Trimming removed 4 bases at V and 4 bases at J, with 15 bases between. The germline gives CDR1 SGHRS, CDR2 YFSETQ. The CDR3 totals 15 residues. CDR3 coding DNA: TGCGCCAGCAGCCTGATGGGGGGGAAGAATCAGCCCCAGCATTTT. Translated: CASSLMGGKNQPQHF.

The chain recombines TRBV6-1 with TRBJ2-3; TRBD2 aligns across 13 bases. Looked up from germline, CDR1 is MNHNS and CDR2 is SASEGT. There are 14 residues in the CDR3. V was clipped by 4 bases and J by 5 bases; unmatched bases: 0. Written as DNA, the CDR3 is TGTGCCAGCAGTGGACTAGCGGGAGGAGATACGCAGTATTTT. It codes for CASSGLAGGDTQYF.

The chain couples TRBV11-2 to TRBJ2-1; TRBD2 matches 14 bases. The V segment lost 1 base and the J segment 7 bases; nucleotides outside the gene matches: 3. The CDR3 is 16 amino acids. The germline CDR1 and CDR2 sequences are SGHAT and FQNNGV. The CDR3 DNA sequence: TGTGCCAGCAGCTTAGGACTAGCGGGGGGGAGAAATGAGCAGTTCTTC. It specifies CASSLGLAGGRNEQFF.

The J gene is TRBJ1-3, the V gene TRBV5-6; tentative D call: TRBD1 (6 bases). Per germline, CDR1 SGHDT and CDR2 YYEEEE. V was shortened by 7 bases and J by 2 bases, with 16 bases between the two germline ends. This CDR3 has 15 residues. In nucleotides, the CDR3 is TGTGCCAGCCGTAAACAGGGTTGGGCTGGAAACACCATATATTTT. Protein product: CASRKQGWAGNTIYF.

This sequence joins TRBV5-4 and TRBJ2-1, with 9 bases identical to TRBD1. The germline V gene has CDR1 SGHNT and CDR2 YYREEE (reference sequence). This CDR3 spans 14 amino acids. The junction had 5 bases not matched to a gene; V was cut back by 3 bases and J by 7 bases. The CDR3 region has the DNA TGTGCCAGCAGCTCCGGGACAGGGAGGAATGAGCAGTTCTTC. It codes for CASSSGTGRNEQFF. Variable domain in full (rest from reference TRBV5-4 and TRBJ2-1): ETGVTQSPTHLIKTRGQQVTLRCSSQSGHNTVSWYQQALGQGPQFIFQYYREEENGRGNFPPRFSGLQFPNYSSELNVNALELDDSALYLCASSSGTGRNEQFFGPGTRLTVL.

The chain combines TRBV19 with TRBJ2-7; TRBD1 aligns across 7 bases. Germline values: CDR1 LNHDA, CDR2 SQIVND (reference sequence). J gave up 3 bases and V 5 bases, and 7 bases lay outside the gene matches. CDR3 length equals 14 residues. CDR3 amino acids: CASSSTDRSYEQYF. DNA of the CDR3: TGTGCCAGTAGTTCAACGGACAGGAGCTACGAGCAGTACTTC.

The chain employs TRBV30 and TRBJ1-1; 7 bases map to TRBD1. The CDR3 sequence is 14 residues long. Germline CDR1 reads GTSNPN; CDR2 reads SVGIG (reference sequence). In DNA, the CDR3 is TGTGCGAACAGGAACAGGGGTAAGGCCACTGAAGCTTTCTTT. Its translation is CANRNRGKATEAFF.

This chain connects TRBV11-1 to TRBJ2-1; D is perhaps TRBD2 (5 bases). V was cut by 2 bases and J by 4 bases, with 15 bases left in between. Germline CDR1 is SGHAT and CDR2 is FQDESV (reference sequence). The length of the CDR3 is 16 residues. The CDR3 nucleotides are TGTGCCAGCAGCTTAACGCTGATTCGGACTTACAATGAGCAGTTCTTC. Translating it yields CASSLTLIRTYNEQFF.

The chain joins TRBV14 to TRBJ1-2; a possible D gene is TRBD1 (5 bases). CDR3 length equals 13 residues. CDR1 and CDR2 from the germline V gene are SGHDN and FVKESK. V was clipped by 3 bases and J by 2 bases, with 7 bases between them. CDR3 sequence (DNA): TGTGCCAGCAGCCAGGACATCAACTATGGCTACACCTTC. It codes for CASSQDINYGYTF.

The rearrangement uses TRBV9 and TRBJ2-5; 7 bases agree with TRBD1. CDR1 and CDR2 from the germline V gene are SGDLS and YYNGEE. The V segment lost 0 bases and the J segment 5 bases; nucleotides outside the gene matches: 4. This CDR3 is built from 14 residues. CDR3 nucleotide sequence: TGTGCCAGCAGCGTAGACAGGGGTTCGGAGACCCAGTACTTC. This gives the protein CASSVDRGSETQYF.